Presented here are 31 T cell receptor beta chains from one specimen sequenced in a study of beta chain features in type 1 diabetes. What was sequenced were expressed TCRB transcripts, since all of the isolated RNA had been reverse transcribed. Produced via immunoSEQ multiplex PCR; TCRdb's table is partial and in-frame only. The data show about 240,000 clones, with 25% to 35% seen just once and under 4.5% held by the top ten. The sequenced material came from central memory CD4+ T cells from blood. All receptors derive from a man aged 25-40 years in good health.

This clone was seen a handful of times. This chain joins TRBV9 and TRBJ1-5; D is ambiguous. Germline CDR1 reads SGDLS; CDR2 reads YYNGEE. Trimming left V 0 bases short and J 3 bases short, with 10 bases between. The CDR3 contains 15 residues. The CDR3 sequence: CASSVGATDNQPQHF. In nucleotides, the CDR3 is TGTGCCAGCAGCGTAGGTGCGACGGACAATCAGCCCCAGCATTTT.

The chain is built from TRBV7-2 and TRBJ2-3, with 8 positions matching TRBD2. J gave up 1 base and V 5 bases, and 5 bases lay outside the gene matches. This CDR3 comprises 15 residues. Germline CDR1 SGHTA, CDR2 FQGNSA. The CDR3 region is CASSRLSGGTDTQYF. For the CDR3, the DNA is TGTGCCAGCAGCCGACTTAGCGGGGGCACAGATACGCAGTATTTT.

This clone was seen more than once but under ten times. The V and J genes are TRBV5-4 and TRBJ2-1; 9 nucleotides line up with TRBD2. From germline, CDR1 is SGHNT and CDR2 YYREEE (reference sequence). This CDR3 has 18 residues. The J segment lost 8 bases and the V segment lost 0 bases, leaving 15 bases of the junction unmatched. CDR3 bases: TGTGCCAGCAGCTTGGCAGGGGGTAGCGGGAGTACTAAGGATGAGCAGTTCTTC. Translating it yields CASSLAGGSGSTKDEQFF.

The gene calls are TRBV2 and TRBJ2-7; 7 nucleotides align to TRBD2. Unmatched junction bases numbered 15, after V lost 4 bases and J lost 9 bases. Germline V gene data show CDR1 as SNHLY and CDR2 as FYNNEI. This CDR3 comprises 15 residues. The CDR3 DNA reads as TGTGCCAGCAGTGTTGTAGCGGGCTCCGGAGTTGGGCAGTACTTC. It yields the protein CASSVVAGSGVGQYF.

Concerning this clone itself: Other nucleotide sequences in the sample specify the same CDR3. V usage is TRBV5-1 and J usage is TRBJ2-2, with D possibly being TRBD1 (5 bases). Between the trimmed V and J ends, which lost 2 bases and 1 base, there was a span of 6 bases. Germline CDR1 reads SGHRS; CDR2 reads YFSETQ. The CDR3 is 14 amino acids. CDR3 sequence (DNA): TGCGCCAGCAGCTTAAGGGGGAACACCGGGGAGCTGTTTTTT. Encoded protein: CASSLRGNTGELFF.

This clone was found a few times. Other DNA sequences from this sample encode an identical CDR3 as well. The chain recombines TRBV29-1 with TRBJ2-3; D remains ambiguous. The CDR3 totals 12 residues. The germline V gene encodes CDR1 SQVTM and CDR2 ANQGSEA. Trimming left V 5 bases short and J 6 bases short, with 12 bases between. CDR3 amino acids: CSVRFRGDTQYF. The CDR3 DNA reads TGCAGCGTTCGGTTCCGTGGGGATACGCAGTATTTT.

Ten or more counts support this clone. This rearrangement joins TRBV5-1 to TRBJ2-1, with TRBD2 matching over 9 bases. The CDR3 runs 16 residues. With V trimmed by 0 bases and J by 8 bases, 9 bases remained unmatched. Looked up from germline, CDR1 is SGHRS and CDR2 is YFSETQ. This CDR3 is CASSLVSGRDSDEQFF. The CDR3 nucleotides read TGCGCCAGCAGCTTGGTTAGCGGGAGAGATAGCGATGAGCAGTTCTTC. The whole variable domain, filled in from reference TRBV5-1 and TRBJ2-1, reads KAGVTQTPRYLIKTRGQQVTLSCSPISGHRSVSWYQQTPGQGLQFLFEYFSETQRNKGNFPGRFSGRQFSNSRSEMNVSTLELGDSALYLCASSLVSGRDSDEQFFGPGTRLTVL.

This clone came up a few times. The chain links TRBV28 to TRBJ2-2; the D gene is possibly TRBD1 (6 bases). The V end was cut by 5 bases, the J end by 4 bases, with 17 bases between. This CDR3 contains 16 residues. The germline gives CDR1 MDHEN, CDR2 SYDVKM. CDR3 bases: TGTGCCAGCAGTCGACAACAGGGCACAGGCACCGGGGAGCTGTTTTTT. Amino acids: CASSRQQGTGTGELFF. Full variable domain (outside the CDR3, taken from reference TRBV28 and TRBJ2-2): DVKVTQSSRYLVKRTGEKVFLECVQDMDHENMFWYRQDPGLGLRLIYFSYDVKMKEKGDIPEGYSVSREKKERFSLILESASTNQTSMYLCASSRQQGTGTGELFFGEGSRLTVL.

The rearrangement uses TRBV7-2 and TRBJ2-2; D is ambiguous. The CDR3 extends over 16 amino acids. Germline V gives CDR1 SGHTA, CDR2 FQGNSA. Deletions cut 0 bases from V and 3 bases from J, with 11 bases between. In DNA, the CDR3 is TGTGCCAGCAGCTTAGCGGGATATTACGACACCGGGGAGCTGTTTTTT. It yields the protein CASSLAGYYDTGELFF.

The chain has TRBV7-9 and TRBJ2-3, with TRBD2 identical over 8 bases. Germline V gene lookup returns CDR1 SEHNR and CDR2 FQNEAQ (reference sequence). V was pared by 0 bases and J by 0 bases, with 11 bases of the junction left unmatched. The CDR3 has 19 amino acids. CDR3 nucleotide sequence: TGTGCCAGCAGCTTAGCGCCTGGCGGGAGGCCACCTAGCACAGATACGCAGTATTTT. Protein: CASSLAPGGRPPSTDTQYF.

V and J are TRBV4-2 and TRBJ2-4; D is possibly TRBD2 (7 bases). V was pared by 5 bases and J by 1 base, with 18 bases between. The germline V gene has CDR1 LGHNA and CDR2 YNFKEQ. The CDR3 is 17 residues long. The CDR3 coding sequence is TGTGCCAGCAGCTCAACTGGGGGGGCCGAGGCCAAAAACATTCAGTACTTC. Protein sequence: CASSSTGGAEAKNIQYF.

This clone was detected only a few times. This chain joins TRBV10-3 and TRBJ2-2; D unclear. The CDR3 length is 14 residues. V lost 3 bases, J lost 4 bases, and 9 bases lay in between. Per the germline V gene, CDR1 is ENHRY and CDR2 is SYGVKD. As DNA, the CDR3 is TGTGCCATCAGTGAACGACCTGGCACCGGGGAGCTGTTTTTT. It is translated as CAISERPGTGELFF.

The gene calls are TRBV10-3 and TRBJ2-3; TRBD2 aligns across 9 bases. Germline CDR1 ENHRY, CDR2 SYGVKD. This CDR3 region has 15 residues. The V segment lost 6 bases and the J segment 0 bases; nucleotides outside the gene matches: 4. CDR3 bases: TGTGCCATCAGGATTACTAGCGGGAGCACAGATACGCAGTATTTT. Translated, it gives CAIRITSGSTDTQYF.

A remark on this clone: The same CDR3 arises from other DNA sequences in this sample as well. The genes are TRBV28 and TRBJ2-7; D not certain. Germline loops: CDR1 MDHEN, CDR2 SYDVKM. Trimming removed 4 bases at V and 3 bases at J, with 4 bases between. The CDR3 consists of 11 residues. CDR3 region: CASSSNYEQYF. The DNA of the CDR3 is TGTGCCAGCAGTTCGAACTACGAGCAGTACTTC.

This sequence joins TRBV7-2 and TRBJ2-1, with 11 bases that match TRBD2. From germline, CDR1 is SGHTA and CDR2 FQGNSA. The CDR3 runs to 12 residues. V lost 6 bases to trimming and J lost 15 bases; unmatched junction nucleotides: 7. The CDR3 DNA follows: TGTGCCAGCAGTTTACTAGCGGGAGTTCTGTTCTTC. It yields the protein CASSLLAGVLFF. The full variable domain, rest sourced from reference TRBV7-2 and TRBJ2-1, is GAGVSQSPSNKVTEKGKDVELRCDPISGHTALYWYRQSLGQGLEFLIYFQGNSAPDKSGLPSDRFSAERTGGSVSTLTIQRTQQEDSAVYLCASSLLAGVLFFGPGTRLTVL.

In its sample, this clone was seen a few times. The rearrangement uses TRBV2 and TRBJ2-7, with D tentatively TRBD1 (5 bases). Germline V CDR1 and CDR2: SNHLY, FYNNEI. Trimming took off 4 bases at V and 0 bases at J, with 13 bases between the two ends. The CDR3 has 15 amino acids. The CDR3 DNA reads TGTGCCAGCAGTGTTTATCAGGACACCTCCTACGAGCAGTACTTC. This translates into CASSVYQDTSYEQYF. The whole variable domain, filled in from reference TRBV2 and TRBJ2-7, reads EPEVTQTPSHQVTQMGQEVILRCVPISNHLYFYWYRQILGQKVEFLVSFYNNEISEKSEIFDDQFSVERPDGSNFTLKIRSTKLEDSAMYFCASSVYQDTSYEQYFGPGTRLTVT.

The chain uses TRBV15 and TRBJ2-7; no reliable D call. From germline, CDR1 is LNHNV and CDR2 YYDKDF (reference sequence). Trimming took 3 bases from V and 3 from J, leaving 9 bases between them. This CDR3 region has 13 residues. Written as DNA, the CDR3 is TGTGCCACCAGCAGGGACGTGAGCTACGAGCAGTACTTC. It translates to CATSRDVSYEQYF.

This clone was counted only a few times. The V call is TRBV7-2, the J call TRBJ2-1; D gene ambiguous. This CDR3 region has 14 residues. The V and J ends lost 4 bases and 5 bases respectively, with 12 bases between them. Germline V gene data show CDR1 as SGHTA and CDR2 as FQGNSA. The CDR3 is CASSSHPRNNEQFF. The CDR3 bases are TGTGCCAGCAGCTCGCACCCAAGAAACAATGAGCAGTTCTTC.

As concerns this clone: One base away lies a much larger clone, so this may be a sequencing read error. The chain links TRBV14 to TRBJ2-3; no clear D. The V gene lost 2 bases and the J gene lost 6 bases, with 18 bases spanning the gap. CDR3 length: 16 residues. CDR1 and CDR2 (germline): SGHDN, FVKESK. CDR3 nucleotides: TGTGCCAGCAGCCAATCAGTCCGGGCCCGCCCTGATACGCAGTATTTT. Amino acids: CASSQSVRARPDTQYF.

In this sample, this clone turned up a few times. This sequence joins TRBV5-5 and TRBJ2-5, with D tentatively TRBD2 (6 bases). Trimming stripped 2 bases from V and 4 bases from J, with 15 bases between. This CDR3 comprises 15 residues. The germline CDR1 and CDR2 sequences are SGHKS and YYEKEE (reference sequence). CDR3 sequence (DNA): TGTGCCAGCAGCTTTGGCGGGGTCAATCTAGAGACCCAGTACTTC. This encodes CASSFGGVNLETQYF. Complete variable domain (other parts from reference TRBV5-5 and TRBJ2-5): DAGVTQSPTHLIKTRGQQVTLRCSPISGHKSVSWYQQVLGQGPQFIFQYYEKEERGRGNFPDRFSARQFPNYSSELNVNALLLGDSALYLCASSFGGVNLETQYFGPGTRLLVL.

Only a few counts were recorded for this clone. The V and J genes are TRBV30 and TRBJ1-2; TRBD1 aligns across 12 bases. V gave up 1 base and J gave up 4 bases; unmatched junction bases: 7. CDR3 size: 16 residues. Germline V CDR1 and CDR2: GTSNPN, SVGIG (reference sequence). CDR3 nucleotides: TGTGCCTGGAGTGCTGGGACAGGGGGCTTAATCTATGGCTACACCTTC. Protein product: CAWSAGTGGLIYGYTF.

The V and J genes are TRBV14 and TRBJ2-7, with TRBD1 identical over 8 bases. Per germline, CDR1 SGHDN and CDR2 FVKESK. The CDR3 is 15 residues long. V gave up 5 bases and J gave up 0 bases; unmatched junction bases: 6. The CDR3 nucleotides read TGTGCCAGCAGCTGGGGACAGGTGAGCTCCTACGAGCAGTACTTC. As protein: CASSWGQVSSYEQYF.

This chain's CDR3 is CASSPETEAFF. The CDR3 nucleotides read TGTGCCAGCTCACCGGAAACTGAAGCTTTCTTT. This rearrangement joins TRBV18 to TRBJ1-1; D unresolved. CDR3 length equals 11 residues. The ends were cut back, 3 bases at V and 5 bases at J, with 4 bases in the middle. Germline CDR1 is KGHSH and CDR2 is LQKENI.

The chain is built from TRBV5-1 and TRBJ2-2; weak D call: TRBD1 (6 bases). This CDR3 contains 15 residues. Trimming shortened V by 4 bases and J by 0 bases, and 10 bases separated the two germline ends. CDR1 SGHRS and CDR2 YFSETQ come from the germline V gene. The CDR3 coding sequence is TGCGCCAGCAGCGAGGGGACAACGAACACCGGGGAGCTGTTTTTT. This encodes CASSEGTTNTGELFF.

This clone was observed a handful of times. The chain combines TRBV30 with TRBJ1-1, with a possible D match to TRBD1 (6 bases). The CDR3 is made up of 12 amino acids. Germline-derived CDR1 and CDR2 are GTSNPN and SVGIG (reference sequence). V was pared by 6 bases and J by 4 bases, with 12 bases between. The CDR3 is CACYREGTEAFF. The CDR3 bases are TGTGCCTGCTACAGGGAGGGCACTGAAGCTTTCTTT.

This clone has a handful of counts. The chain recombines TRBV6-5 with TRBJ2-7; tentative D call: TRBD1 (6 bases). CDR3 length: 12 residues. V gave up 6 bases and J gave up 2 bases, with 8 bases separating them. Germline CDR1 reads MNHEY; CDR2 reads SVGAGI. The CDR3 nucleotides are TGTGCCAGCAGACAGGGTACCTACGAGCAGTACTTC. Its translation is CASRQGTYEQYF.

The V gene is TRBV5-1, the J gene TRBJ1-2, with 8 bases matching TRBD1. Trimming took 6 bases from V and 0 from J; bases not matched to a gene: 7. CDR3 length equals 15 residues. Germline assignment: CDR1 SGHRS and CDR2 YFSETQ. The DNA for the CDR3 is TGCGCCAGCAAGGAGCAGACAGGGGCTAACTATGGCTACACCTTC. Translation gives CASKEQTGANYGYTF.

This chain links TRBV19 with TRBJ2-1; D is unclear. The CDR3 is made up of 15 amino acids. V lost 5 bases, J lost 0 bases, and 11 bases lay in between. Germline loops: CDR1 LNHDA, CDR2 SQIVND (reference sequence). CDR3 nucleotide sequence: TGTGCCAGTAGTTCTGACTTCCCCTCCTACAATGAGCAGTTCTTC. Translated: CASSSDFPSYNEQFF.

The V call is TRBV30, the J call TRBJ2-7; 7 bases agree with TRBD1. V lost 4 bases to trimming and J lost 1 base; unmatched junction nucleotides: 7. In germline, CDR1 is GTSNPN, CDR2 SVGIG (reference sequence). The CDR3 sequence is 14 residues long. The CDR3 sequence is CAWTKTGRSYEQYF. The CDR3 DNA is TGTGCCTGGACCAAGACAGGGCGTTCCTACGAGCAGTACTTC.

The chain links TRBV7-2 to TRBJ2-5; D is perhaps TRBD1 or TRBD2 (5 bases each). Looked up from germline, CDR1 is SGHTA and CDR2 is FQGNSA. V was cut by 4 bases and J by 7 bases, with 10 bases left in between. The CDR3 is 12 amino acids. CDR3: CASSSDGGTQYF. CDR3 bases: TGTGCCAGCAGCTCGGATGGGGGGACCCAGTACTTC.

CDR3 in DNA: TGTGCCAGCAGCCGGGTTTGGGACAGTGATAGCTCTGGGGCCAACGTCCTGACTTTC. It encodes CASSRVWDSDSSGANVLTF. This chain joins TRBV4-2 and TRBJ2-6; 7 bases match TRBD1. Per germline, CDR1 LGHNA and CDR2 YNFKEQ. The CDR3 extends over 19 amino acids. After removal of 4 bases from V and 0 bases from J, the junction contained 12 bases not matched to a gene.